Listed here are 13 T cell receptor beta chains from one sample, sequenced in a study of blood T cell repertoires in COVID-19. Clones were read by immunoSEQ multiplex PCR, and TCRdb kept only the in-frame ones, dropping some. The data show roughly 50,000 clones, with 70% to 90% seen just once and under 40% held by the top ten. The specimen sequenced was peripheral blood. All receptors come from a woman of 80 years or more with COVID-19, enrolled during active disease.

The chain is built from TRBV5-1 and TRBJ2-5; TRBD1 matches 9 bases. Trimming took 4 bases from V and 3 from J; bases not matched to a gene: 1. CDR3 length: 13 residues. Germline assignment: CDR1 SGHRS and CDR2 YFSETQ. The CDR3 DNA reads TGCGCCAGCAGCCGGACAGGGGAAGAGACCCAGTACTTC. As protein: CASSRTGEETQYF.

This clone has just a few counts. The chain employs TRBV6-5 and TRBJ1-2; the D gene is possibly TRBD1 (5 bases). V was shortened by 2 bases and J by 8 bases, with 12 bases between the two germline ends. CDR1 is MNHEY, CDR2 SVGAGI, per germline. The length of the CDR3 is 13 residues. CDR3 DNA: TGTGCCAGCAGTTACGGGCAGGGTGGAGGCTACACCTTC. Amino acids: CASSYGQGGGYTF.

V is TRBV3-1 (or the pseudogene TRBV3-2) and J is TRBJ2-1; TRBD2 matches at 16 bases. From germline, CDR1 is LGHDT and CDR2 YNNKEL (reference sequence). The CDR3 totals 23 residues. Unmatched junction bases numbered 18, after V lost 2 bases and J lost 2 bases. The CDR3 nucleotides are TGTGCCAGCAGCCAAAGGGCCGGGACTAGCGGGAGGGCAATCCCCACCACCTACAATGAGCAGTTCTTC. Translating gives CASSQRAGTSGRAIPTTYNEQFF.

The chain joins TRBV2 to TRBJ2-3; TRBD2 matches at 9 bases. The CDR3 length is 13 residues. Germline CDR1 is SNHLY and CDR2 is FYNNEI. V trimming: 7 bases; J trimming: 1 base; junction bases outside the gene matches: 0. CDR3 DNA sequence: TGTGCCAGCAAGCGGGGGGGCACAGATACGCAGTATTTT. Its protein product is CASKRGGTDTQYF.

The rearrangement joins TRBV7-9 to TRBJ1-1, with unresolved D. Germline assignment: CDR1 SEHNR and CDR2 FQNEAQ (reference sequence). The CDR3 is made up of 11 amino acids. Trimming cost V 1 base and J 11 bases, with 8 bases left between them. Written as DNA, the CDR3 is TGTGCCAGCAGCTTAGGGCAGAGGGCTTTCTTT. This encodes CASSLGQRAFF.

The chain joins TRBV30 to TRBJ1-2; D call uncertain. Germline V CDR1 and CDR2: GTSNPN, SVGIG (reference sequence). Trimming pared 0 bases from V and 4 bases from J, leaving 6 bases between. This CDR3 comprises 12 residues. CDR3 bases: TGTGCCTGGAGTGTGAGTCTCTATGGCTACACCTTC. Protein: CAWSVSLYGYTF.

This chain uses TRBV19 with TRBJ1-3, with TRBD1 identical over 7 bases. The germline CDR1 and CDR2 sequences are LNHDA and SQIVND (reference sequence). The CDR3 sequence is 15 residues long. The J segment lost 0 bases and the V segment lost 7 bases, leaving 6 bases of the junction unmatched. The CDR3 spells CASTQGEGSGNTIYF. Here the CDR3 DNA reads TGTGCCAGTACTCAGGGGGAAGGCTCTGGAAACACCATATATTTT.

The chain carries TRBV9 and TRBJ2-3, with D tentatively TRBD1 (6 bases). V gave up 2 bases and J gave up 9 bases, with 13 bases separating them. Germline V CDR1 and CDR2: SGDLS, YYNGEE. The CDR3 is 13 amino acids. The CDR3 protein is CASSVGQFGTQYF. The CDR3 DNA follows: TGTGCCAGCAGCGTCGGACAGTTCGGAACGCAGTATTTT.

The chain combines TRBV2 with TRBJ1-5; D gene unclear. Between the trimmed V and J ends, which lost 5 bases and 6 bases, there was a span of 14 bases. Germline CDR1 SNHLY, CDR2 FYNNEI. The CDR3 runs 14 residues. The CDR3 protein is CASSPGEGSQPQHF. CDR3 DNA: TGTGCCAGCAGTCCCGGGGAGGGAAGTCAGCCCCAGCATTTT. Full variable domain (missing parts from reference TRBV2 and TRBJ1-5): EPEVTQTPSHQVTQMGQEVILRCVPISNHLYFYWYRQILGQKVEFLVSFYNNEISEKSEIFDDQFSVERPDGSNFTLKIRSTKLEDSAMYFCASSPGEGSQPQHFGDGTRLSIL.

This chain connects TRBV12-3 or TRBV12-4 to TRBJ1-1, with D hard to call. The CDR3 extends over 13 amino acids. Trimming left V 3 bases short and J 1 base short, with 6 bases between. This CDR3 reads CASSFGGNTEAFF. As DNA, the CDR3 is TGTGCCAGCAGTTTTGGCGGGAACACTGAAGCTTTCTTT.

The V call is TRBV5-1, the J call TRBJ2-5, with 7 bases identical to TRBD1. This CDR3 is built from 14 residues. Losses at the gene ends were 0 bases for V and 5 bases for J; bases not matched to a gene: 4. Looked up from germline, CDR1 is SGHRS and CDR2 is YFSETQ. Here the CDR3 DNA reads TGCGCCAGCAGCTTGGAAGGACAGGATGAGACCCAGTACTTC. This translates into CASSLEGQDETQYF.

This clone occurred a few times. The rearrangement uses TRBV7-6 and TRBJ2-5, with TRBD1 matching 7 bases. The CDR3 consists of 13 residues. Germline assignment: CDR1 SGHVS and CDR2 FNYEAQ. V trimming: 6 bases; J trimming: 3 bases; junction bases outside the gene matches: 4. The CDR3 nucleotides read TGTGCCAGCAGTCACGACAGGGAAGAGACCCAGTACTTC. Protein product: CASSHDREETQYF.

This sequence joins TRBV5-6 and TRBJ2-1; D is unclear. The CDR3 loop spans 14 amino acids. CDR1 and CDR2 (germline): SGHDT, YYEEEE. Trimming removed 2 bases from V and 7 bases from J, with 13 bases in between. The CDR3 region has the DNA TGTGCCAGCAGCTTTCGTGGTTGGAGTAATGAGCAGTTCTTC. This translates into CASSFRGWSNEQFF. The complete variable domain, with remaining parts taken from reference TRBV5-6 and TRBJ2-1, reads DAGVTQSPTHLIKTRGQQVTLRCSPKSGHDTVSWYQQALGQGPQFIFQYYEEEERQRGNFPDRFSGHQFPNYSSELNVNALLLGDSALYLCASSFRGWSNEQFFGPGTRLTVL.